This paragraph covers one T cell receptor beta chain sequence. RNA was extracted and reverse transcribed into cDNA as the sequencing template. Assay used: immunoSEQ multiplex PCR; TCRdb lists only in-frame clones, some missing. The data show 70,000 to 95,000 clones, with roughly 51% seen just once and around 5.7% held by the top ten. The data are from a study of CD8+ T cells in alopecia areata. CDR1 and CDR2 from the germline V gene are MGHRA and YSYEKL. V lost 0 bases, J lost 13 bases, and 10 bases lay in between. There are 13 residues in the CDR3. The sequence was collected from a human donor with alopecia areata. The V gene is TRBV4-1, the J gene TRBJ1-6, with D hard to call. The sample taken for sequencing was NKG2D-high CD8+ T cells sorted from blood. The CDR3 bases are TGCGCCAGCAGCCAAGATCCGGGTTTCCCCCTCCACTTT. Protein product: CASSQDPGFPLHF.